This entry describes one TCR beta chain. This entry is derived from a study of neoadjuvant anti-PD-1 for oral cavity cancer. This CDR3 has 14 amino acids. Germline V lookup: CDR1 LNHDA, CDR2 SQIVND (reference sequence). V was cut by 3 bases and J by 0 bases, with 6 bases left in between. The time point was: after neoadjuvant nivolumab, at surgical resection. Using immunoSEQ multiplex PCR, the repertoire was profiled, and TCRdb retains in-frame clones only, with some absent. Among 9,500 to 15,000 clones listed, roughly two thirds were seen once. The sequence derives from a person aged 40 to 85 with oral cavity squamous cell carcinoma. The material was PBMCs, obtained after nivolumab (anti-PD-1) treatment. This sequence joins TRBV19 and TRBJ1-3; D remains ambiguous. The CDR3 DNA reads as TGTGCCAGTAGTATGTGGGGCTCTGGAAACACCATATATTTT. Encoded protein: CASSMWGSGNTIYF. Full variable domain (missing parts from reference TRBV19 and TRBJ1-3): DGGITQSPKYLFRKEGQNVTLSCEQNLNHDAMYWYRQDPGQGLRLIYYSQIVNDFQKGDIAEGYSVSREKKESFPLTVTSAQKNPTAFYLCASSMWGSGNTIYFGEGSWLTVV.